Shown below are 15 T cell receptor beta chains from a single sample sequenced in a study of human T cells and chemical hapten exposure. A single record per CDR3 protein comes from TCRdb applying MiXCR to the RACE reads. The sample holds 240,000 or so distinct CDR3 sequences; roughly 8.9% are singletons and the top ten take 2% to 3%. Time point denoted: pre-sensitization, week 0. Treatment given: therapeutic diphenylcyclopropenone sensitization with weekly scalp DPC. The sequences come from whole blood, collected in connection with sensitization to the hapten diphenylcyclopropenone (DPC). The origin of the receptors is a middle-aged woman with alopecia areata. Some clones in this sample may be carry-over from other donors' samples.

This clonotype occurred a few times. J is TRBJ2-3 and V is TRBV29-1; D gene unclear. CDR3 length: 14 residues. The germline gives CDR1 SQVTM, CDR2 ANQGSEA. The CDR3: CTDLSRGPTDTQYF. DNA of the CDR3: TGCACCGATCTTTCAAGAGGCCCCACAGATACGCAGTATTTT.

The V call is TRBV7-2, the J call TRBJ1-5; perhaps TRBD1 as D (6 bases). Germline assignment: CDR1 SGHTA and CDR2 FQGNSA. Deletions cut 5 bases from V and 5 bases from J, with 10 bases between. The CDR3 sequence is 13 residues long. CDR3 in amino acids: CASSPNRDQPQHF. CDR3 nucleotides: TGTGCCAGCAGCCCAAACAGGGATCAGCCCCAGCATTTT.

This clonotype was counted between two and nine times. The chain couples TRBV12-3 or TRBV12-4 to TRBJ2-1; TRBD2 matches at 8 bases. CDR3 size: 15 residues. V gave up 6 bases and J gave up 9 bases; unmatched junction bases: 13. The CDR3 spells CASRVSGSGSGEQFF. The CDR3 DNA sequence: TGTGCCAGCAGAGTAAGCGGGAGTGGGAGTGGTGAGCAGTTCTTC.

V is TRBV29-1 and J is TRBJ2-7; D tentatively fits TRBD1 or TRBD2 (5 bases each). This CDR3 region has 13 residues. Germline V gene lookup returns CDR1 SQVTM and CDR2 ANQGSEA. V was shortened by 0 bases and J by 6 bases, with 12 bases between the two germline ends. CDR3: CSVEDRGTGEQYF. The CDR3 DNA reads as TGCAGCGTTGAAGATCGGGGCACCGGCGAGCAGTACTTC.

V gene TRBV9 combines with J gene TRBJ1-3; D gene unclear. CDR3 size: 14 residues. Per germline, CDR1 SGDLS and CDR2 YYNGEE. V was shortened by 1 base and J by 0 bases, with 5 bases between the two germline ends. The CDR3 region has the DNA TGTGCCAGCAGCGTAATGAGCTCTGGAAACACCATATATTTT. Translating gives CASSVMSSGNTIYF.

This clonotype appeared a few times. The rearrangement joins TRBV29-1 to TRBJ1-2, with D perhaps matching TRBD1 (5 bases). This CDR3 region has 12 residues. From germline, CDR1 is SQVTM and CDR2 ANQGSEA. With 5 bases removed from V and 8 bases from J, the gap between germline ends came to 15 bases. The CDR3 bases are TGCAGCGTTTCCGGGGCCCGGGGCGGCTACACCTTC. Translating it yields CSVSGARGGYTF.

This clonotype was counted between two and nine times. This sequence joins TRBV5-4 and TRBJ2-2, with D tentatively TRBD2 (6 bases). This CDR3 has 15 amino acids. The V gene's germline CDR1 is SGHNT and CDR2 YYREEE (reference sequence). V lost 6 bases to trimming and J lost 5 bases, with 17 bases between them. The CDR3 spells CASTNDLASTGELFF. CDR3 coding DNA: TGTGCCAGCACCAATGACCTAGCGTCTACCGGGGAGCTGTTTTTT.

The chain links TRBV20-1 to TRBJ1-5; 9 bases are shared with TRBD1. This CDR3 contains 16 residues. Germline V lookup: CDR1 DFQATT, CDR2 SNEGSKA (reference sequence). Unmatched junction bases numbered 6, after V lost 0 bases and J lost 3 bases. CDR3 DNA sequence: TGCAGTGCTAGAGATCCTTGGACAGGGGCCAATCAGCCCCAGCATTTT. Translated, it gives CSARDPWTGANQPQHF.

The table lists this clonotype with a few counts. The chain combines TRBV18 with TRBJ1-1; no reliable D call. V was shortened by 3 bases and J by 0 bases, with 11 bases between the two germline ends. The germline V gene encodes CDR1 KGHSH and CDR2 LQKENI. This CDR3 is built from 15 residues. The CDR3 protein is CASSPGGSMNTEAFF. CDR3 nucleotides: TGTGCCAGCTCACCGGGAGGGAGTATGAACACTGAAGCTTTCTTT.

This clonotype was observed a handful of times. This chain uses TRBV2 with TRBJ2-6; D is unclear. Trimming took 4 bases from V and 0 from J, leaving 7 bases between them. The CDR3 runs 15 residues. Per the germline V gene, CDR1 is SNHLY and CDR2 is FYNNEI. In DNA form, the CDR3 reads TGTGCCAGCAGTGCGAGGACCTCTGGGGCCAACGTCCTGACTTTC. Translation gives CASSARTSGANVLTF. The complete variable domain, with remaining parts taken from reference TRBV2 and TRBJ2-6, reads EPEVTQTPSHQVTQMGQEVILRCVPISNHLYFYWYRQILGQKVEFLVSFYNNEISEKSEIFDDQFSVERPDGSNFTLKIRSTKLEDSAMYFCASSARTSGANVLTFGAGSRLTVL.

The chain recombines TRBV28 with TRBJ1-5; D gene unclear. Between the trimmed V and J ends, which lost 5 bases and 6 bases, there was a span of 11 bases. This CDR3 contains 13 residues. CDR1 is MDHEN, CDR2 SYDVKM, per germline. CDR3: CASSPQAGQPQHF. CDR3 DNA sequence: TGTGCCAGCAGTCCCCAGGCCGGTCAGCCCCAGCATTTT.

In this sample, this clonotype turned up a few times. This rearrangement joins TRBV5-6 to TRBJ1-5, with D maybe TRBD1 (5 bases). The CDR3 is 13 amino acids. V dropped 0 bases and J dropped 9 bases, with 10 bases sitting between them. CDR1 SGHDT and CDR2 YYEEEE come from the germline V gene. CDR3 coding DNA: TGTGCCAGCAGCTTGGGGGATGGGGGGCCCCAGCATTTT. It yields the protein CASSLGDGGPQHF.

V gene TRBV9 combines with J gene TRBJ2-1, with D maybe TRBD2 (5 bases). The CDR3 has 15 amino acids. Germline assignment: CDR1 SGDLS and CDR2 YYNGEE. Trimming shortened V by 2 bases and J by 0 bases, and 9 bases separated the two germline ends. The CDR3 sequence: CASSVDSSSYNEQFF. The DNA of the CDR3 is TGTGCCAGCAGCGTGGACTCGAGCTCCTACAATGAGCAGTTCTTC.

This clonotype has more than one count but fewer than ten. The rearrangement uses TRBV7-3 and TRBJ2-1, with 13 bases aligning to TRBD2. With V trimmed by 2 bases and J by 7 bases, 2 bases remained unmatched. The germline CDR1 and CDR2 sequences are SGHTA and FQGTGA. This CDR3 is built from 15 residues. The CDR3 protein is CASSLQGLAGNEQFF. CDR3 nucleotides: TGTGCCAGCAGCTTACAGGGACTAGCGGGAAATGAGCAGTTCTTC.

This clonotype was counted between two and nine times. The chain joins TRBV12-3 or TRBV12-4 to TRBJ1-6, with a possible D match to TRBD1 (6 bases). CDR3 length: 17 residues. With 0 bases removed from V and 2 bases from J, the gap between germline ends came to 11 bases. CDR3 protein: CASSLAGRTAYNSPLHF. CDR3 nucleotide sequence: TGTGCCAGCAGTTTAGCGGGGCGGACAGCCTATAATTCACCCCTCCACTTT.